Shown below are 32 T cell receptor beta chains from a single sample sequenced in a study of neurological immune-mediated disorders. One entry per CDR3 protein results from TCRdb running MiXCR on the 5' RACE reads. The profile shows about 53,000 distinct CDR3 sequences, roughly 3.5% of them singletons. The sequencing input was PBMCs. These TCRs come from a woman in her 30s with multiple sclerosis.

In this sample, this clonotype turned up many times. V and J are TRBV5-1 and TRBJ1-1; possibly TRBD1 for D (6 bases). Trimming left V 0 bases short and J 3 bases short, with 12 bases between. The length of the CDR3 is 15 residues. Germline V CDR1 and CDR2: SGHRS, YFSETQ. This CDR3 reads CASSLVNRVDTEAFF. The CDR3 coding sequence is TGCGCCAGCAGCTTGGTAAACAGGGTGGACACTGAAGCTTTCTTT.

Notes on this clonotype: Its ends do not fully match the called genes, so a read error is possible. The gene calls are TRBV19 and TRBJ1-5; D not resolved. This CDR3 is built from 15 residues. The germline CDR1 and CDR2 sequences are LNHDA and SQIVND (reference sequence). CDR3 region: CASSIALYSNQPQNF. In nucleotides, the CDR3 is TGTGCCAGTAGTATAGCCCTTTATAGCAATCAGCCCCAGAATTTT. The entire variable domain, with the rest obtained from reference TRBV19 and TRBJ1-5, is as follows: DGGITQSPKYLFRKEGQNVTLSCEQNLNHDAMYWYRQDPGQGLRLIYYSQIVNDFQKGDIAEGYSVSREKKESFPLTVTSAQKNPTAFYLCASSIALYSNQPQNFGDGTRLSIL.

This clonotype was observed at least ten times. This chain connects TRBV20-1 to TRBJ2-1, with 9 bases matching TRBD2. CDR3 size: 14 residues. Per the germline V gene, CDR1 is DFQATT and CDR2 is SNEGSKA (reference sequence). V gave up 5 bases and J gave up 4 bases; unmatched junction bases: 6. The CDR3 coding sequence is TGCAGTGCTTCCCCTAGCGGGGTTTACAATGAGCAGTTCTTC. Encoded protein: CSASPSGVYNEQFF.

This clonotype appeared many times. The chain employs TRBV29-1 and TRBJ1-5; TRBD1 agrees at 11 bases. The V gene's germline CDR1 is SQVTM and CDR2 ANQGSEA. The CDR3 has 15 residues. Trimming at V came to 5 bases and at J to 5 bases, leaving 8 bases not matched to a gene. CDR3 region: CSVTLGQGVYQPQHF. CDR3 nucleotide sequence: TGCAGCGTTACCCTGGGACAGGGGGTTTATCAGCCCCAGCATTTT.

There are many counts of this clonotype. The chain recombines TRBV20-1 with TRBJ2-5; 10 nucleotides agree with TRBD2. The V and J ends lost 7 bases and 2 bases, in that order; junction bases with no gene match: 1. The germline gives CDR1 DFQATT, CDR2 SNEGSKA (reference sequence). The CDR3 is 12 amino acids. In nucleotides, the CDR3 is TGCAGTGGGACTAGCGGACAAGAGACCCAGTACTTC. The encoded protein is CSGTSGQETQYF.

This clonotype was picked up a small number of times. CDR3 in amino acids: CASSEWSGEVPDTQYF. In DNA, the CDR3 is TGTGCCAGCAGTGAGTGGAGCGGGGAAGTCCCAGATACGCAGTATTTT. V usage is TRBV2 and J usage is TRBJ2-3, with TRBD2 matching over 7 bases. V was pared by 3 bases and J by 4 bases, with 10 bases of the junction left unmatched. Germline values: CDR1 SNHLY, CDR2 FYNNEI. This CDR3 has 16 amino acids.

Many counts were recorded for this clonotype. This chain links TRBV7-2 with TRBJ2-5, with D perhaps matching TRBD1 or TRBD2 (5 bases each). The CDR3 is 16 amino acids. V was shortened by 5 bases and J by 2 bases, with 18 bases between the two germline ends. Germline V gene lookup returns CDR1 SGHTA and CDR2 FQGNSA. CDR3 nucleotide sequence: TGTGCCAGCAGCCTGAGGGGCAGGAGAGGGCAAGAGACCCAGTACTTC. Translated, it gives CASSLRGRRGQETQYF.

This clonotype occurred many times. V usage is TRBV11-2 and J usage is TRBJ2-6; D uncertain. V lost 6 bases and J 4 bases, leaving 7 bases between the germline ends. Looked up from germline, CDR1 is SGHAT and CDR2 is FQNNGV. The CDR3 spans 13 residues. The DNA of the CDR3 is TGTGCCAGCAGACTGCCCGGGGCCAACGTCCTGACTTTC. It codes for CASRLPGANVLTF.

This clonotype was seen at least ten times. One end of the junction varies from germline; a read error may be responsible. The rearrangement joins TRBV5-8 to TRBJ2-1; D is undetermined. Per the germline V gene, CDR1 is SGHTS and CDR2 is YDEGEE. The CDR3 has 13 amino acids. The CDR3 is CASSYPPSPGSTF. The CDR3 DNA is TGTGCCAGCAGCTACCCCCCCAGCCCAGGTAGCACATTC.

In regard to this clonotype: No conserved phenylalanine or tryptophan is present at the end of the CDR3, so a read error is the likely explanation. The chain links TRBV5-1 to TRBJ1-1, with a possible D match to TRBD1 (5 bases). V was clipped by 3 bases and J by 5 bases, with 14 bases between them. Germline-derived CDR1 and CDR2 are SGHRS and YFSETQ. The CDR3 totals 14 residues. CDR3 sequence: CASSSLGPETEAFN. CDR3 in DNA: TGCGCCAGCAGCTCCCTGGGACCGGAGACTGAAGCTTTCAAT.

This clonotype occurred many times. In nucleotides, the CDR3 is TGTGCCAGCAGCCCTGTCCTCAACCCAAACAATGAGCAGTTCTTC. Translated: CASSPVLNPNNEQFF. J is TRBJ2-1 and V is TRBV7-9, with D uncertain. This CDR3 has 15 amino acids. Trimming shortened V by 5 bases and J by 5 bases, and 16 bases separated the two germline ends. Germline V gives CDR1 SEHNR, CDR2 FQNEAQ (reference sequence).

Concerning this clonotype: Without the conserved terminal phenylalanine or tryptophan, this CDR3 likely stems from a read error. V is TRBV5-6 and J is TRBJ2-5; 8 nucleotides align to TRBD2. V lost 2 bases, J lost 6 bases, and 9 bases stayed unmatched. Germline V CDR1 and CDR2: SGHDT, YYEEEE. This CDR3 contains 15 residues. This CDR3 reads CASSFPSGWAQTQYN. For the CDR3, the DNA is TGTGCCAGCAGCTTCCCTAGCGGGTGGGCGCAGACCCAGTACAAC.

This clonotype was picked up many times. This CDR3 reads CSALDTSGDFTWEQFF. As DNA, the CDR3 is TGCAGTGCCCTGGACACTAGCGGGGATTTTACATGGGAGCAGTTCTTC. The chain carries TRBV20-1 and TRBJ2-1; 10 bases are a match to TRBD2. CDR1 is DFQATT, CDR2 SNEGSKA, per germline (reference sequence). Trimming cost V 6 bases and J 10 bases; bases outside gene matches: 18. The CDR3 is 16 amino acids.

This clonotype was observed at least ten times. This sequence joins TRBV9 and TRBJ2-1, with 13 positions matching TRBD2. The CDR3 has 16 residues. Germline trimming cut 3 bases from V and 5 bases from J; bases unmatched to any gene: 5. Germline CDR1 is SGDLS and CDR2 is YYNGEE. CDR3 in amino acids: CASSATSGRMDNEQFF. The CDR3 region has the DNA TGTGCCAGCAGCGCGACTAGCGGGAGGATGGACAATGAGCAGTTCTTC.

This clonotype was counted many times. The chain employs TRBV15 and TRBJ2-7, with TRBD1 matching over 9 bases. Germline V gives CDR1 LNHNV, CDR2 YYDKDF (reference sequence). Germline trimming cut 3 bases from V and 5 bases from J; bases unmatched to any gene: 8. The CDR3 sequence is 15 residues long. CDR3 bases: TGTGCCACCAGCAGGGAGGGGACAGGGCCCCACGAGCAGTACTTC. This translates into CATSREGTGPHEQYF. Drawing the rest from reference TRBV15 and TRBJ2-7, the complete variable domain is DAMVIQNPRYQVTQFGKPVTLSCSQTLNHNVMYWYQQKSSQAPKLLFHYYDKDFNNEADTPDNFQSRRPNTSFCFLDIRSPGLGDTAMYLCATSREGTGPHEQYFGPGTRLTVT.

This clonotype has only a few counts. This chain links TRBV20-1 with TRBJ2-1; no clear D gene. With 3 bases removed from V and 3 bases from J, the gap between germline ends came to 12 bases. This CDR3 is built from 14 residues. The germline gives CDR1 DFQATT, CDR2 SNEGSKA (reference sequence). Here the CDR3 reads CSARVSLGYNEQFF. CDR3 DNA: TGCAGTGCTAGGGTCTCTCTGGGCTACAATGAGCAGTTCTTC.

There are many counts of this clonotype. The chain uses TRBV20-1 and TRBJ2-7; unclear D gene. Germline CDR1 DFQATT, CDR2 SNEGSKA (reference sequence). This CDR3 contains 11 residues. Trimming left V 3 bases short and J 2 bases short, with 5 bases between. CDR3 DNA: TGCAGTGCTAGTGCCCCCTACGAGCAGTACTTC. This encodes CSASAPYEQYF.

The table lists this clonotype with many counts. V is TRBV6-5 and J is TRBJ2-3, with 8 bases that match TRBD1. This CDR3 region has 14 residues. Germline lookup yields CDR1 MNHEY and CDR2 SVGAGI. The J segment lost 1 base and the V segment lost 6 bases, leaving 3 bases of the junction unmatched. The CDR3: CASRTGAGTDTQYF. For the CDR3, the DNA is TGTGCCAGCAGGACAGGGGCCGGCACAGATACGCAGTATTTT.

This clonotype was counted many times. V gene TRBV5-6 combines with J gene TRBJ2-3, with TRBD2 as a possible D gene (5 bases). The length of the CDR3 is 14 residues. CDR1 is SGHDT and CDR2 is YYEEEE in the germline V gene. Trimming removed 4 bases at V and 3 bases at J, with 12 bases between. This CDR3 reads CASSGGRATDTQYF. DNA for the CDR3: TGTGCCAGCAGCGGTGGGAGAGCAACAGATACGCAGTATTTT.

This clonotype was seen ten or more times. The rearrangement uses TRBV20-1 and TRBJ1-2; the match to TRBD1 covers 7 bases. The CDR3 is made up of 13 amino acids. Trimming cost V 3 bases and J 4 bases; bases outside gene matches: 5. Germline V lookup: CDR1 DFQATT, CDR2 SNEGSKA (reference sequence). CDR3 protein: CSARATGAYGYTF. For the CDR3, the DNA is TGCAGTGCTAGGGCTACAGGGGCCTATGGCTACACCTTC.

This clonotype was recorded many times. This rearrangement joins TRBV12-3 or TRBV12-4 to TRBJ2-3; D is possibly TRBD2 (5 bases). V was trimmed by 8 bases and J by 4 bases, leaving 13 bases between them. The CDR3 totals 13 residues. The CDR3 bases are TGTGCCAGCTCCATGGCGGGTGCAGATACGCAGTATTTT. Translated, it gives CASSMAGADTQYF.

The table lists this clonotype with many counts. The rearrangement uses TRBV5-1 and TRBJ2-7, with 9 bases that match TRBD1. Germline-derived CDR1 and CDR2 are SGHRS and YFSETQ. The CDR3 spans 18 residues. V lost 0 bases, J lost 5 bases, and 15 bases stayed unmatched. The CDR3 loop reads CASSLAGRGQGGINEQYF. The CDR3 DNA sequence: TGCGCCAGCAGCTTGGCGGGCAGGGGACAGGGAGGAATCAACGAGCAGTACTTC.

Regarding this clonotype: A much more abundant neighbour one base away suggests this may be a read error. The chain carries TRBV6-5 and TRBJ1-2, with TRBD1 as a possible D gene (5 bases). Trimming left V 4 bases short and J 7 bases short, with 16 bases between. CDR3 length: 14 amino acids. Germline assignment: CDR1 MNHEY and CDR2 SVGAGI. This CDR3 is CASSSRQISFGYTF. In DNA, the CDR3 is TGTGCCAGCAGTTCTCGACAGATATCCTTTGGCTACACCTTC.

This clonotype showed up many times. The J gene is TRBJ1-5, the V gene TRBV20-1; no clear D gene. Looked up from germline, CDR1 is DFQATT and CDR2 is SNEGSKA (reference sequence). CDR3 length equals 16 residues. The V and J ends lost 3 bases and 11 bases respectively, with 26 bases between them. CDR3 in amino acids: CSASREALVGGEAQHF. The CDR3 DNA reads TGCAGTGCTAGCCGGGAGGCACTCGTTGGCGGAGAGGCCCAGCATTTT.

This clonotype was recorded at least ten times. The J gene is TRBJ1-1, the V gene TRBV6-5; D not certain. Trimming stripped 6 bases from V and 7 bases from J, with 9 bases between. The CDR3 sequence is 11 residues long. Germline V lookup: CDR1 MNHEY, CDR2 SVGAGI. CDR3 sequence: CASRKTGEAFF. CDR3 nucleotide sequence: TGTGCCAGCAGAAAGACCGGTGAAGCTTTCTTT.

The V gene is TRBV12-2, the J gene TRBJ2-2; the D call TRBD1 from the table was never checked on the DNA. TRBV12-2 is noted as a pseudogene. The CDR3 length is 14 residues. The CDR3 bases are TGTGCAAGTCGCTCGGTCCAACGGGACGGGGAGCTGTTTTTT. It translates to CASRSVQRDGELFF.

The gene calls are TRBV6-1 and TRBJ2-3; D gene uncertain. This CDR3 has 11 amino acids. With 4 bases removed from V and 6 bases from J, the gap between germline ends came to 5 bases. The V gene's germline CDR1 is MNHNS and CDR2 SASEGT. The CDR3 region is CASSVTDTQYF. CDR3 bases: TGTGCCAGCAGTGTTACTGATACGCAGTATTTT.

This clonotype appeared many times. The chain joins TRBV28 to TRBJ2-7, with 11 bases matching TRBD2. CDR3 length equals 15 residues. After removal of 6 bases from V and 5 bases from J, the junction contained 9 bases not matched to a gene. CDR1 MDHEN and CDR2 SYDVKM come from the germline V gene. The CDR3 DNA reads as TGTGCCAGCAGGTCTGGGACTAGCGGATCTAACGAGCAGTACTTC. The encoded protein is CASRSGTSGSNEQYF.

The sample holds many counts of this clonotype. The chain carries TRBV20-1 and TRBJ2-7; no definite D call. Trimming removed 7 bases at V and 0 bases at J, with 10 bases between. The CDR3 is made up of 12 amino acids. The germline gives CDR1 DFQATT, CDR2 SNEGSKA (reference sequence). The CDR3 region is CSVSARSYEQYF. The CDR3 DNA is TGCAGTGTCTCGGCCCGCTCCTACGAGCAGTACTTC.

With regard to this clonotype: A read error may explain this, as a much larger clone is one base away. The chain combines TRBV5-6 with TRBJ2-7; D call uncertain. V gave up 0 bases and J gave up 7 bases, with 11 bases separating them. The length of the CDR3 is 13 residues. Germline V gene data show CDR1 as SGHDT and CDR2 as YYEEEE. DNA of the CDR3: TGTGCCAGCAGCTTGGAACAGTTCGAAGAGCAGTACTTC. Translating gives CASSLEQFEEQYF.

Many counts were recorded for this clonotype. The rearrangement uses TRBV20-1 and TRBJ1-5; 8 positions match TRBD1. CDR1 and CDR2 (germline): DFQATT, SNEGSKA (reference sequence). Trimming took 5 bases from V and 5 from J; bases not matched to a gene: 8. CDR3 length: 14 amino acids. CDR3 loop: CSAHRDRKDQPQHF. The DNA of the CDR3 is TGCAGTGCTCATCGGGACAGGAAGGATCAGCCCCAGCATTTT.

This clonotype has ten or more counts. The chain uses TRBV4-1 and TRBJ1-1, with 7 nucleotides matching TRBD1. Per germline, CDR1 MGHRA and CDR2 YSYEKL. Germline trimming cut 3 bases from V and 4 bases from J; bases unmatched to any gene: 8. The CDR3 covers 15 residues. For the CDR3, the DNA is TGCGCCAGCAGCCAGTTATTTCAGGGGGGCACTGAAGCTTTCTTT. It encodes CASSQLFQGGTEAFF.